This TCR beta chain originates from a study of vaccination effects on CD4 cells after COVID-19. Overall study: Either the BNT162b2 or mRNA-1273 vaccine was given to participants in two doses. Study-wide findings and caveats: By a late point after vaccination, infection- and vaccine-induced clones had shrunk markedly through clonal contraction. After vaccination of healthy people, only 1 of 255 vaccine-induced clones cross-reacted with common cold coronaviruses.

V shed 3 bases, J shed 2 bases, and the junction held 7 bases outside the gene matches. CDR1 and CDR2 from the germline V gene are LNHDA and SQIVND (reference sequence). This CDR3 contains 16 residues. The protocol was immunoSEQ multiplex PCR, while the TCRdb copy is restricted to in-frame clones and leaves out a portion. Found here are tens of thousands of clones, roughly 73% of them singletons; the top ten hold just over 6%. ViraFEST used viral peptide pools to expand antigen-specific CD4+ T cells before sequencing. At the end of roughly ten days of culture, CD4+ T cells were isolated. Vaccine recipients had no previous SARS-CoV-2 infection; their nucleocapsid antibodies were negative. The authors exchanged half the medium for IL-2 medium on days 3 and 7. This clone has a handful of counts. Its antigen is currently unknown.

The source was CD4+ T cells from PBMCs cultured with HCoV-OC43 spike peptides, collected before COVID-19 vaccination. Noted subset: HCoV-OC43 spike overlapping peptide pool stimulation. The TCR sequence derives from a human donor who received a COVID-19 vaccine. This rearrangement joins TRBV19 to TRBJ1-5, with 7 bases that match TRBD1. CDR3 DNA sequence: TGTGCCAGTAGTATGGCCGACAGGGTGGGCAATCAGCCCCAGCATTTT. Translated: CASSMADRVGNQPQHF.